The 31 T cell receptor beta chains below come from one sample, sequenced in a study of T cells in localized non-small cell lung cancer. TCRdb keeps only in-frame clones here, not all; method: immunoSEQ multiplex PCR. The sample lists tens of thousands of clones; 85% to 90% were seen once. This sample comprised peripheral blood, obtained before any cancer treatment. The receptors were gathered from a male donor at least 60 years old with stage I lung adenocarcinoma.

The J gene is TRBJ1-5, the V gene TRBV25-1; D gene uncertain. Germline values: CDR1 MGHDK, CDR2 SYGVNS. V shed 8 bases and J shed 8 bases, with 7 bases lying between them. The CDR3 length is 10 residues. CDR3 coding DNA: TGTGCCAGCCTCCGCAAGCCCCAGCATTTT. Translation gives CASLRKPQHF.

This rearrangement joins TRBV7-2 to TRBJ1-5, with D uncertain. Germline lookup yields CDR1 SGHTA and CDR2 FQGNSA. The CDR3 loop spans 16 amino acids. V lost 5 bases, J lost 0 bases, and 14 bases lay in between. DNA for the CDR3: TGTGCCAGCAGCCCCTGGGGAGGCTATAGCAATCAGCCCCAGCATTTT. Residues: CASSPWGGYSNQPQHF. Full variable domain (rest looked up from reference TRBV7-2 and TRBJ1-5): GAGVSQSPSNKVTEKGKDVELRCDPISGHTALYWYRQSLGQGLEFLIYFQGNSAPDKSGLPSDRFSAERTGGSVSTLTIQRTQQEDSAVYLCASSPWGGYSNQPQHFGDGTRLSIL.

The chain joins TRBV28 to TRBJ1-2, with 11 nucleotides matching TRBD1. V dropped 4 bases and J dropped 8; count of bases not matched to a gene: 9. Germline assignment: CDR1 MDHEN and CDR2 SYDVKM. The length of the CDR3 is 15 residues. The CDR3 DNA reads TGTGCCAGCAGTTCCAGAGGACAGGGGGCCGGGGGCTACACCTTC. Translated, it gives CASSSRGQGAGGYTF.

The chain carries TRBV4-3 and TRBJ1-2; TRBD1 agrees at 7 bases. CDR1 is LGHNA, CDR2 YSLEER, per germline. CDR3 size: 15 residues. V shed 0 bases, J shed 2 bases, and the junction held 3 bases outside the gene matches. The CDR3 DNA reads TGCGCCAGCAGCCAAGAAGGGACAGTAAACTATGGCTACACCTTC. Its protein product is CASSQEGTVNYGYTF.

The V call is TRBV30, the J call TRBJ2-3, with TRBD2 matching 13 bases. J was trimmed by 2 bases and V by 5 bases; bases with no gene match: 4. In germline, CDR1 is GTSNPN, CDR2 SVGIG (reference sequence). The CDR3 runs to 15 residues. The CDR3 reads CAWSTSGRPTDTQYF. The CDR3 DNA sequence: TGTGCCTGGTCGACTAGCGGGAGGCCCACAGATACGCAGTATTTT.

This chain uses TRBV10-3 with TRBJ1-2; D is undetermined. This CDR3 contains 14 residues. V lost 2 bases, J lost 0 bases, and 7 bases lay in between. Germline lookup yields CDR1 ENHRY and CDR2 SYGVKD. Here the CDR3 reads CAISEGSPNYGYTF. The CDR3 nucleotides are TGTGCCATCAGTGAGGGATCACCTAACTATGGCTACACCTTC.

The rearrangement uses TRBV18 and TRBJ2-2, with D tentatively TRBD1 (5 bases). The V gene lost 3 bases and the J gene lost 1 base, with 9 bases spanning the gap. The CDR3 runs to 15 residues. The V gene's germline CDR1 is KGHSH and CDR2 LQKENI. CDR3 nucleotides: TGTGCCAGCTCACCGAGGACATTGAACACCGGGGAGCTGTTTTTT. Translation gives CASSPRTLNTGELFF.

V is TRBV19 and J is TRBJ2-1, with TRBD2 matching over 11 bases. Germline assignment: CDR1 LNHDA and CDR2 SQIVND (reference sequence). CDR3 length: 15 residues. J was trimmed by 2 bases and V by 5 bases; bases with no gene match: 2. The CDR3 sequence is CASSSSGRPYNEQFF. CDR3 nucleotide sequence: TGTGCCAGTAGTTCTAGCGGGAGGCCCTACAATGAGCAGTTCTTC.

The rearrangement joins TRBV19 to TRBJ2-7; D gene unclear. CDR1 and CDR2 (germline): LNHDA, SQIVND (reference sequence). CDR3 length: 14 residues. V lost 3 bases to trimming and J lost 2 bases, with 11 bases between them. This chain's CDR3 is CASSIGWQTYEQYF. CDR3 nucleotides: TGTGCCAGTAGTATCGGGTGGCAAACCTACGAGCAGTACTTC.

The V gene is TRBV7-6, the J gene TRBJ2-7, with 9 bases identical to TRBD1. The V and J ends lost 1 base and 5 bases, in that order; junction bases with no gene match: 12. Germline V lookup: CDR1 SGHVS, CDR2 FNYEAQ. The CDR3 has 17 residues. Here the CDR3 reads CASSLVGPGTGLDEQYF. DNA for the CDR3: TGTGCCAGCAGCTTAGTGGGCCCCGGGACAGGGCTAGACGAGCAGTACTTC.

The gene calls are TRBV28 and TRBJ2-5; D call uncertain. The J call may be mistaken, given a closer DNA end match to TRBJ2-7. Germline CDR1 reads MDHEN; CDR2 reads SYDVKM. This CDR3 region has 15 residues. CDR3 nucleotides: TGTGCCAGCAGTTTACACGGAGAATTTGAGTACGAGCAGTACTTC. Its protein is CASSLHGEFEYEQYF.

This clone showed up just a few times. Germline is not matched at one junction end, which may reflect a read error. The chain joins TRBV11-2 to TRBJ2-1; D is unresolved. CDR3 length: 16 residues. CDR1 SGHAT and CDR2 FQNNGV come from the germline V gene. The CDR3 nucleotides are TGTGCCAGCAGCTCCTTGTTCAGAGACTCCGACAATGAGCAGTTCTTC. Translating gives CASSSLFRDSDNEQFF.

This chain connects TRBV30 to TRBJ2-3; D is possibly TRBD2 (6 bases). CDR3 length: 14 residues. V was clipped by 3 bases and J by 0 bases, with 10 bases between them. Germline V lookup: CDR1 GTSNPN, CDR2 SVGIG (reference sequence). CDR3 DNA sequence: TGTGCCTGGAGGGGACTGACTAGCACAGATACGCAGTATTTT. Translated: CAWRGLTSTDTQYF.

CDR3 in amino acids: CASSFSGVYSGNTIYF. CDR3 sequence (DNA): TGTGCCAGCAGCTTCTCAGGGGTATACTCTGGAAACACCATATATTTT. The rearrangement uses TRBV7-2 and TRBJ1-3, with D perhaps matching TRBD1 (6 bases). The CDR3 totals 16 residues. From germline, CDR1 is SGHTA and CDR2 FQGNSA. With 3 bases removed from V and 0 bases from J, the gap between germline ends came to 12 bases. Full variable domain (outside the CDR3, taken from reference TRBV7-2 and TRBJ1-3): GAGVSQSPSNKVTEKGKDVELRCDPISGHTALYWYRQSLGQGLEFLIYFQGNSAPDKSGLPSDRFSAERTGGSVSTLTIQRTQQEDSAVYLCASSFSGVYSGNTIYFGEGSWLTVV.

CDR3 in DNA: TGTGCCAGCAAGGAGGGGGTTACAAACATTCAGTACTTC. Protein product: CASKEGVTNIQYF. This chain links TRBV2 with TRBJ2-4; D may correspond to TRBD1 or TRBD2 (6 bases each). V shed 7 bases and J shed 6 bases, with 13 bases lying between them. The germline V gene has CDR1 SNHLY and CDR2 FYNNEI. This CDR3 spans 13 amino acids.

This chain joins TRBV6-1 and TRBJ2-5; D gene ambiguous. This CDR3 region has 14 residues. Between the trimmed V and J ends, which lost 11 bases and 0 bases, there was a span of 16 bases. Germline V gene lookup returns CDR1 MNHNS and CDR2 SASEGT. Written as DNA, the CDR3 is TGTGCCTCCCAGGTCAGACGGAACCAAGAGACCCAGTACTTC. Amino acids: CASQVRRNQETQYF.

The chain links TRBV5-1 to TRBJ2-3; D is possibly TRBD2 (6 bases). Germline loops: CDR1 SGHRS, CDR2 YFSETQ. Trimming shortened V by 1 base and J by 5 bases, and 17 bases separated the two germline ends. The CDR3 spans 16 residues. The CDR3 DNA is TGCGCCAGCAGCTTGATGGCAGCCGGGAGTAAAGATACGCAGTATTTT. Amino acids: CASSLMAAGSKDTQYF.

The chain joins TRBV2 to TRBJ1-3; no reliable D call. Germline V lookup: CDR1 SNHLY, CDR2 FYNNEI. The CDR3 runs to 16 residues. With 3 bases removed from V and 0 bases from J, the gap between germline ends came to 12 bases. The CDR3 reads CASSESLPVSGNTIYF. The CDR3 nucleotides read TGTGCCAGCAGTGAGAGTTTGCCGGTCTCTGGAAACACCATATATTTT.

This clone has only a few counts. The chain is built from TRBV7-2 and TRBJ1-1; tentatively, D is TRBD1 (6 bases). The V end was cut by 5 bases, the J end by 1 base, with 8 bases between. The CDR3 is 13 amino acids. CDR1 and CDR2 (germline): SGHTA, FQGNSA. As DNA, the CDR3 is TGTGCCAGCAGCACACAGGGGAACACTGAAGCTTTCTTT. Its protein product is CASSTQGNTEAFF.

This clone was found a few times. This chain links TRBV6-1 with TRBJ2-7; D may be TRBD1 (6 bases). CDR3 size: 13 residues. CDR1 is MNHNS, CDR2 SASEGT, per germline. The V and J ends lost 8 bases and 1 base respectively, with 12 bases between them. Here the CDR3 reads CASRATGSYEQYF. The DNA of the CDR3 is TGTGCCAGCCGGGCCACAGGGTCCTACGAGCAGTACTTC.

The J gene is TRBJ2-3, the V gene TRBV30, with 11 bases matching TRBD2. Trimming cost V 3 bases and J 3 bases; bases outside gene matches: 11. The CDR3 runs to 17 residues. CDR1 is GTSNPN and CDR2 is SVGIG in the germline V gene (reference sequence). The CDR3 nucleotides are TGTGCCTGGAGCCGAGCGGGGCTAGCGGGGGGAACAGATACGCAGTATTTT. It is translated as CAWSRAGLAGGTDTQYF.

The chain employs TRBV4-2 and TRBJ1-1; D remains ambiguous. The CDR3 runs 13 residues. Trimming took 0 bases from V and 1 from J, leaving 3 bases between them. Per the germline V gene, CDR1 is LGHNA and CDR2 is YNFKEQ. The CDR3 sequence: CASSQETNTEAFF. CDR3 coding DNA: TGTGCCAGCAGCCAAGAGACGAACACTGAAGCTTTCTTT.

Notes on this clone: A read error may account for a junction end that differs from germline. This chain links TRBV7-7 with TRBJ2-5; 10 bases are a match to TRBD1. There are 16 residues in the CDR3. From germline, CDR1 is SSHAT and CDR2 FNYEAQ (reference sequence). The CDR3 nucleotides read TGTGCTAGCAGCTTTGGACAGGGACAGGGGCAAGAGACCCAGTACTTC. It encodes CASSFGQGQGQETQYF.

The genes are TRBV25-1 and TRBJ2-1; D might be TRBD2 (6 bases). CDR3 length: 15 residues. Trimming removed 1 base from V and 0 bases from J, with 7 bases in between. Per germline, CDR1 MGHDK and CDR2 SYGVNS. This CDR3 is CASSESGGSYNEQFF. CDR3 sequence (DNA): TGTGCCAGCAGTGAATCCGGGGGCTCCTACAATGAGCAGTTCTTC.

V gene TRBV6-1 combines with J gene TRBJ2-1; tentative D call: TRBD1 (5 bases). The CDR3 consists of 17 residues. With 4 bases removed from V and 0 bases from J, the gap between germline ends came to 16 bases. The germline CDR1 and CDR2 sequences are MNHNS and SASEGT. The DNA for the CDR3 is TGTGCCAGCAGTGTCCCTGGACACCGAGGCTCCTACAATGAGCAGTTCTTC. Translation gives CASSVPGHRGSYNEQFF.

The J gene is TRBJ1-5, the V gene TRBV19, with D possibly being TRBD1 (5 bases). With 7 bases removed from V and 1 base from J, the gap between germline ends came to 20 bases. Germline V gives CDR1 LNHDA, CDR2 SQIVND (reference sequence). The CDR3 extends over 17 amino acids. CDR3 nucleotides: TGTGCCAGTAAGGGGATGAAAGGACAACTAAGCAATCAGCCCCAGCATTTT. Protein: CASKGMKGQLSNQPQHF.

There are a few counts of this clone. The rearrangement uses TRBV7-2 and TRBJ2-2; D unclear. V was cut by 5 bases and J by 7 bases, with 8 bases left in between. CDR1 SGHTA and CDR2 FQGNSA come from the germline V gene. The CDR3 is 12 amino acids. The CDR3 loop is CASSPMVGELFF. The CDR3, as DNA: TGTGCCAGCAGCCCGATGGTCGGGGAGCTGTTTTTT.

The table lists this clone with a few counts. The chain joins TRBV7-9 to TRBJ1-1, with 8 bases aligning to TRBD1. The length of the CDR3 is 14 residues. The V segment lost 3 bases and the J segment 7 bases; nucleotides outside the gene matches: 7. Germline V gene data show CDR1 as SEHNR and CDR2 as FQNEAQ (reference sequence). Here the CDR3 reads CASSLRTGSDEAFF. CDR3 bases: TGTGCCAGCAGCTTGAGGACAGGGAGTGATGAAGCTTTCTTT.

This chain links TRBV27 with TRBJ1-5, with D uncertain. Germline V gene sequence: CDR1 MNHEY, CDR2 SMNVEV (reference sequence). V lost 6 bases and J 8 bases, leaving 14 bases between the germline ends. This CDR3 contains 13 residues. DNA for the CDR3: TGTGCCAGCAGGACGGCTGTTGGGGAGCCCCAGCATTTT. This sequence encodes CASRTAVGEPQHF.

The chain uses TRBV6-5 and TRBJ2-2; D is undetermined. V shed 7 bases and J shed 1 base, with 13 bases lying between them. Germline-derived CDR1 and CDR2 are MNHEY and SVGAGI. The length of the CDR3 is 15 residues. The CDR3 sequence is CASKTHRKNTGELFF. CDR3 bases: TGTGCCAGCAAAACACATCGAAAGAACACCGGGGAGCTGTTTTTT.

The chain uses TRBV5-8 and TRBJ2-4, with 7 positions matching TRBD2. The CDR3 contains 15 residues. Germline-derived CDR1 and CDR2 are SGHTS and YDEGEE. V lost 4 bases to trimming and J lost 7 bases; unmatched junction nucleotides: 11. The CDR3 spells CASSQAWGGSNIQYF. The DNA of the CDR3 is TGTGCCAGCAGCCAAGCCTGGGGGGGGTCGAACATTCAGTACTTC.